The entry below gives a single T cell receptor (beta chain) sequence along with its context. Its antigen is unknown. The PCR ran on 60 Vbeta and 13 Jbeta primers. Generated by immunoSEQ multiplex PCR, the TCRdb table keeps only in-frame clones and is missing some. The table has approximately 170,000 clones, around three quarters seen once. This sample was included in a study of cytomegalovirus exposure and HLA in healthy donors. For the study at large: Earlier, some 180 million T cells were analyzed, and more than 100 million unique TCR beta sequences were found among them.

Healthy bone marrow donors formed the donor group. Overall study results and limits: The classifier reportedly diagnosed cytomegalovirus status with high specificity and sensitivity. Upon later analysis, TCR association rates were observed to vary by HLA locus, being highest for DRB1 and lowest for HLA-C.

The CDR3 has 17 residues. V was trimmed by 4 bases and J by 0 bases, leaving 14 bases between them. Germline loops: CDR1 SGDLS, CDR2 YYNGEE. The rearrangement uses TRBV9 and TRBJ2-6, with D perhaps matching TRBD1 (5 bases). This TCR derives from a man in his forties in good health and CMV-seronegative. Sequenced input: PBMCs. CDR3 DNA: TGTGCCAGCAGCCCGCAGGGCCTCAGCTCTGGGGCCAACGTCCTGACTTTC. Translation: CASSPQGLSSGANVLTF.